A selection of T cell receptor beta chains follows, all from one sample in a study of human T cells and chemical hapten exposure. TCRdb recomputed calls from the RACE reads with MiXCR, one row per CDR3 protein. In the table there are roughly 380,000 distinct CDR3 sequences, about 6% of which are singletons. This sample comprised whole blood, obtained in connection with sensitization to the hapten diphenylcyclopropenone (DPC). All receptors derive from a woman between 18 and 30 years old with alopecia areata. Some clones in this sample may be carry-over from other donors' samples. Both conserved end residues are part of each CDR3. The D gene is left open where the match is weak. For some rows the clone size is stated as once, few or many, or as a class when expanded; others skip it.

D	V	size	J	CDR3	DNA
TRBD2	TRBV24-1	few	TRBJ2-5	CATSAPGLEETQYF	TGTGCCACCAGTGCTCCGGGACTAGAAGAGACCCAGTACTTC
TRBD1	TRBV6-2/TRBV6-3	.	TRBJ2-6	CASSYSETGGNFLTF	TGTGCCAGCAGTTACTCTGAGACAGGGGGCAACTTCCTGACTTTC
TRBD1	TRBV11-2	many	TRBJ1-2	CASSSEDRVYYGYTF	TGTGCCAGCAGTTCCGAAGACAGGGTCTACTATGGCTACACCTTC
.	TRBV7-9	many	TRBJ1-4	CASRLLGGFNEKLFF	TGTGCCAGCCGCCTACTCGGGGGCTTCAATGAAAAACTGTTTTTT
TRBD1	TRBV3-1	few	TRBJ2-4	CASSHRTGFGFSAKNIQYF	TGTGCCAGCAGCCATCGGACAGGGTTTGGGTTTTCGGCCAAAAACATTCAGTACTTC
.	TRBV5-1	few	TRBJ2-2	CASRRREIPGELFF	TGCGCCAGCAGGCGCAGGGAGATTCCCGGGGAGCTGTTTTTT
.	TRBV25-1	.	TRBJ2-3	CASSDFTSTDTQYF	TGTGCCAGCAGTGATTTCACTAGCACAGATACGCAGTATTTT
.	TRBV6-1	many	TRBJ1-2	CASAAGVLGYTF	TGTGCCAGCGCGGCGGGAGTCCTAGGCTACACCTTC
.	TRBV4-2	.	TRBJ2-1	CASSQEIGDGYNEQFF	TGTGCCAGCAGCCAAGAAATAGGGGATGGCTACAATGAGCAGTTCTTC
.	TRBV27	.	TRBJ2-3	CASSLWAGVGTDTQYF	TGTGCCAGCAGTTTATGGGCAGGGGTTGGGACAGATACGCAGTATTTT
TRBD1	TRBV12-3/TRBV12-4	few	TRBJ1-4	CASKFTGEEKLFF	TGTGCCAGCAAGTTTACAGGGGAAGAAAAACTGTTTTTT
TRBD1	TRBV11-2	.	TRBJ2-7	CASSLMLQGKHEQYF	TGTGCCAGCAGCTTAATGTTACAGGGGAAGCACGAGCAGTACTTC
.	TRBV27	few	TRBJ2-7	CASSFDPGRVYEQYF	TGTGCCAGCAGTTTCGACCCCGGGCGAGTGTACGAGCAGTACTTC
.	TRBV28	few	TRBJ1-4	CASSSPNPTNEKLFF	TGTGCCAGCAGCTCCCCGAATCCAACTAATGAAAAACTGTTTTTT
.	TRBV11-1	.	TRBJ2-5	CASSLAAGKETQYF	TGTGCCAGCAGCTTAGCGGCGGGGAAAGAGACCCAGTACTTC
.	TRBV4-3	few	TRBJ1-1	CASSPEDSMNTEAFF	TGCGCCAGCAGCCCAGAGGACAGCATGAACACTGAAGCTTTCTTT
.	TRBV6-2/TRBV6-3	many	TRBJ1-1	CASSYEDYTEAFF	TGTGCCAGCAGTTATGAGGACTACACTGAAGCTTTCTTT
TRBD2	TRBV10-3	.	TRBJ2-1	CAISETSGDYNEQFF	TGTGCCATCAGTGAAACTAGCGGGGACTACAATGAGCAGTTCTTC
TRBD1	TRBV7-6	many	TRBJ1-1	CASSSGTGINTEAFF	TGTGCCAGCAGCTCCGGGACAGGGATTAACACTGAAGCTTTCTTT
.	TRBV7-9	many	TRBJ1-5	CASSQEHNQPQHF	TGTGCCAGCAGCCAAGAGCACAATCAGCCCCAGCATTTT
.	TRBV18	many	TRBJ1-1	CASSPPGSGSMNTEAFF	TGTGCCAGCTCACCACCGGGGTCGGGATCCATGAACACTGAAGCTTTCTTT
.	TRBV12-3/TRBV12-4	.	TRBJ1-5	CASKGGGNQPQHF	TGTGCCAGCAAAGGCGGGGGCAATCAGCCCCAGCATTTT
.	TRBV6-2/TRBV6-3	many	TRBJ1-1	CASSYMENTEAFF	TGTGCCAGCAGTTACATGGAGAACACTGAAGCTTTCTTT
.	TRBV2	many	TRBJ1-6	CASSEPRSPLHF	TGTGCCAGCAGTGAACCGAGGTCACCCCTCCACTTT